The 25 T cell receptor beta chains below all came from one sample that was sequenced in a study of blood T cell repertoires in COVID-19. Data came from immunoSEQ multiplex PCR; TCRdb stores just in-frame clones and leaves some out. The top ten clones hold approximately 9.2% of a sample with 130,000 to 150,000 clones, roughly 81% of them seen once. Sequenced input: peripheral blood. Receptors were obtained from a human donor with acute or convalescent COVID-19. The donor label of this sample is uncertain.

V is TRBV4-1 and J is TRBJ2-3; D not resolved. Trimming cost V 4 bases and J 6 bases, with 8 bases left between them. Germline V CDR1 and CDR2: MGHRA, YSYEKL. This CDR3 spans 12 amino acids. CDR3 in amino acids: CASSPSSDTQYF. CDR3 nucleotide sequence: TGCGCCAGCAGCCCTTCTTCGGATACGCAGTATTTT.

The chain combines TRBV7-8 with TRBJ1-1; D not certain. V lost 7 bases and J lost 1, with 13 bases in between. The CDR3 extends over 14 amino acids. Germline V gives CDR1 SGHVS, CDR2 FQNEAQ. The CDR3 protein is CASTRVAGNTEAFF. CDR3 coding DNA: TGTGCCAGCACCCGAGTCGCCGGGAACACTGAAGCTTTCTTT.

The rearrangement joins TRBV19 to TRBJ1-5, with 8 bases aligning to TRBD1. Losses at the gene ends were 2 bases for V and 6 bases for J; bases not matched to a gene: 3. CDR3 size: 14 residues. Germline V gene data show CDR1 as LNHDA and CDR2 as SQIVND (reference sequence). CDR3 DNA sequence: TGTGCCAGTAGTATAACGACAGGGGCTCAGCCCCAGCATTTT. It translates to CASSITTGAQPQHF.

This chain uses TRBV5-1 with TRBJ2-3; a possible D gene is TRBD2 (6 bases). Per the germline V gene, CDR1 is SGHRS and CDR2 is YFSETQ. This CDR3 region has 13 residues. V was trimmed by 7 bases and J by 4 bases, leaving 13 bases between them. As DNA, the CDR3 is TGCGCCAGCTGTGGGGGGATCTCAGATACGCAGTATTTT. Its protein product is CASCGGISDTQYF.

J is TRBJ2-1 and V is TRBV19; D unresolved. V lost 3 bases to trimming and J lost 8 bases, with 17 bases between them. The CDR3 has 15 residues. The germline gives CDR1 LNHDA, CDR2 SQIVND (reference sequence). The CDR3 nucleotides are TGTGCCAGTAGTATCAGTATGTCCGTGGGCCATGAGCAGTTCTTC. Residues: CASSISMSVGHEQFF.

CDR3 DNA: TGTGCCAGCAGCTCTACTGGCCACTCGGGACAGGGACGTAGCTCCTATAATTCACCCCTCCACTTT. Translation: CASSSTGHSGQGRSSYNSPLHF. The V call is TRBV7-8, the J call TRBJ1-6; TRBD1 matches 9 bases. The germline V gene encodes CDR1 SGHVS and CDR2 FQNEAQ. The CDR3 sequence is 22 residues long. The J segment lost 0 bases and the V segment lost 4 bases, leaving 19 bases of the junction unmatched. The variable domain in full, completed from reference TRBV7-8 and TRBJ1-6, reads GAGVSQSPRYKVAKRGQDVALRCDPISGHVSLFWYQQALGQGPEFLTYFQNEAQLDKSGLPSDRFFAERPEGSVSTLKIQRTQQEDSAVYLCASSSTGHSGQGRSSYNSPLHFGNGTRLTVT.

In nucleotides, the CDR3 is TGTGCCAGCAGCCTACAGGGTAGCAATCAGCCCCAGCATTTT. It is translated as CASSLQGSNQPQHF. The J gene is TRBJ1-5, the V gene TRBV5-4; perhaps TRBD1 as D (6 bases). Germline CDR1 and CDR2: SGHNT and YYREEE (reference sequence). This CDR3 spans 14 amino acids. Trimming cost V 4 bases and J 0 bases, with 8 bases left between them.

The chain employs TRBV10-2 and TRBJ2-2; perhaps TRBD1 as D (5 bases). Germline CDR1 is WSHSY and CDR2 is SAAADI. There are 14 residues in the CDR3. Trimming took 2 bases from V and 5 from J, leaving 9 bases between them. The CDR3 DNA sequence: TGCGCCAGCAGTGAGAGGGCAGGGACCGGGGAGCTGTTTTTT. Translated: CASSERAGTGELFF.

The genes are TRBV10-1 and TRBJ2-1, with a weak D call TRBD2 (7 bases). Trimming stripped 8 bases from V and 10 bases from J, with 18 bases between. Germline V gene sequence: CDR1 WNHNN, CDR2 SYGVQD (reference sequence). The CDR3 runs to 13 residues. In DNA form, the CDR3 reads TGCGCCAGCGGGGCTAGGGGGGGCCAGGAGCAGTTCTTC. It is translated as CASGARGGQEQFF.

The chain carries TRBV7-9 and TRBJ1-4; TRBD1 is a possible D gene (6 bases). The V gene's germline CDR1 is SEHNR and CDR2 FQNEAQ (reference sequence). There are 14 residues in the CDR3. The V end was cut by 5 bases, the J end by 1 base, with 8 bases between. The CDR3 nucleotides read TGTGCCAGCAGCCGGACAGAAACTAATGAAAAACTGTTTTTT. Translating it yields CASSRTETNEKLFF.

The chain recombines TRBV18 with TRBJ2-6, with 8 nucleotides matching TRBD1. Germline V gives CDR1 KGHSH, CDR2 LQKENI. The CDR3 totals 17 residues. Trimming at V came to 3 bases and at J to 0 bases, leaving 4 bases not matched to a gene. As DNA, the CDR3 is TGTGCCAGCTCACCGGGGACAGGCCGCTCTGGGGCCAACGTCCTGACTTTC. It specifies CASSPGTGRSGANVLTF.

The rearrangement links TRBV6-5 to TRBJ1-3; no clear D gene. Trimming removed 6 bases from V and 0 bases from J, with 12 bases in between. Germline CDR1 is MNHEY and CDR2 is SVGAGI. The length of the CDR3 is 15 residues. CDR3 in DNA: TGTGCCAGCAGCCTCGCGGCCAGCTCTGGAAACACCATATATTTT. Translated: CASSLAASSGNTIYF.

The V and J genes are TRBV10-3 and TRBJ1-2; TRBD1 might be the D (5 bases). The V and J ends lost 2 bases and 4 bases respectively, with 11 bases between them. Germline CDR1 is ENHRY and CDR2 is SYGVKD. This CDR3 has 14 amino acids. The DNA of the CDR3 is TGTGCCATCAGTGAGGGGGGGGAGGTCTATGGCTACACCTTC. It translates to CAISEGGEVYGYTF.

The chain is built from TRBV10-3 and TRBJ1-5; 7 positions match TRBD1. Looked up from germline, CDR1 is ENHRY and CDR2 is SYGVKD. J lost 6 bases, V lost 4 bases, and 0 bases had no gene match. The CDR3 spans 12 residues. The CDR3 is CAISGQGQPQHF. The CDR3, as DNA: TGTGCCATCAGTGGACAGGGTCAGCCCCAGCATTTT.

The V gene is TRBV19, the J gene TRBJ1-5, with 8 positions matching TRBD1. Germline CDR1 is LNHDA and CDR2 is SQIVND (reference sequence). This CDR3 is 15 amino acids long. The ends lost 5 bases at V and 1 base at J; junction bases unmatched: 4. The CDR3 loop is CASSSGQGSNQPQHF. CDR3 nucleotide sequence: TGTGCCAGTAGTTCAGGACAGGGAAGCAATCAGCCCCAGCATTTT.

The chain uses TRBV7-2 and TRBJ2-5; TRBD2 agrees at 15 bases. CDR1 SGHTA and CDR2 FQGNSA come from the germline V gene. V gave up 5 bases and J gave up 4 bases; unmatched junction bases: 5. The CDR3 spans 16 residues. The CDR3 sequence: CASSAGLAGGLETQYF. The CDR3 coding sequence is TGTGCCAGCAGCGCGGGACTAGCGGGGGGCCTAGAGACCCAGTACTTC. The full variable domain, in which reference TRBV7-2 and TRBJ2-5 provide the parts outside the CDR3, is GAGVSQSPSNKVTEKGKDVELRCDPISGHTALYWYRQSLGQGLEFLIYFQGNSAPDKSGLPSDRFSAERTGGSVSTLTIQRTQQEDSAVYLCASSAGLAGGLETQYFGPGTRLLVL.

The chain has TRBV24-1 and TRBJ1-1; perhaps TRBD1 as D (5 bases). From germline, CDR1 is KGHDR and CDR2 SFDVKD. This CDR3 is 15 amino acids long. Trimming took 4 bases from V and 1 from J, leaving 12 bases between them. CDR3 amino acids: CATSDPKRGNTEAFF. The CDR3 DNA follows: TGTGCCACCAGTGACCCCAAAAGGGGGAACACTGAAGCTTTCTTT.

The chain links TRBV10-1 to TRBJ2-5, with D perhaps TRBD1 (6 bases). This CDR3 is built from 13 residues. Trimming took 4 bases from V and 3 from J, leaving 9 bases between them. CDR1 and CDR2 (germline): WNHNN, SYGVQD (reference sequence). CDR3 in DNA: TGCGCCAGCAGTGGGGACACAAAAGAGACCCAGTACTTC. This gives the protein CASSGDTKETQYF.

This clone came up a few times. This chain joins TRBV2 and TRBJ1-2, with no clear D. The germline V gene encodes CDR1 SNHLY and CDR2 FYNNEI. The CDR3 length is 13 residues. V gave up 1 base and J gave up 4 bases, with 7 bases separating them. The CDR3 DNA reads TGTGCCAGCAGTGAAGACCGACTCTATGGCTACACCTTC. Encoded protein: CASSEDRLYGYTF.

CDR3 bases: TGTGCTAGTGGCCCACGGGTTTCAACTAATGAAAAACTGTTTTTT. It is translated as CASGPRVSTNEKLFF. The rearrangement joins TRBV12-5 to TRBJ1-4; no clear D gene. V was clipped by 6 bases and J by 0 bases, with 11 bases between them. This CDR3 comprises 15 residues. The germline CDR1 and CDR2 sequences are LGHNT and FRNRAP.

The gene calls are TRBV6-5 and TRBJ2-2; 9 bases align to TRBD1. The CDR3 covers 15 residues. Germline-derived CDR1 and CDR2 are MNHEY and SVGAGI. V lost 7 bases and J lost 4; bases outside the gene matches: 7. In nucleotides, the CDR3 is TGTGCCAGCACCACCGGGACAGGGTCCACCGGGGAGCTGTTTTTT. This gives the protein CASTTGTGSTGELFF.

The rearrangement joins TRBV5-5 to TRBJ2-7; TRBD2 matches 9 bases. The ends lost 0 bases at V and 3 bases at J; junction bases unmatched: 4. This CDR3 comprises 15 residues. From germline, CDR1 is SGHKS and CDR2 YYEKEE (reference sequence). The CDR3 bases are TGTGCCAGCAGCTTGGTGGCTAGCGGGGTCTACGAGCAGTACGTC. Translating it yields CASSLVASGVYEQYV.

This clone was counted a single time. The chain recombines TRBV14 with TRBJ1-2; TRBD1 might be the D (6 bases). This CDR3 is built from 14 residues. The V end was cut by 2 bases, the J end by 6 bases, with 13 bases between. From germline, CDR1 is SGHDN and CDR2 FVKESK. CDR3 DNA sequence: TGTGCCAGCAGCCAATCTGGGGGCATCAATGGCTACACCTTC. This gives the protein CASSQSGGINGYTF. Based on the CDR3 plus reference TRBV14 and TRBJ1-2, the full variable domain is EAGVTQFPSHSVIEKGQTVTLRCDPISGHDNLYWYRRVMGKEIKFLLHFVKESKQDESGMPNNRFLAERTGGTYSTLKVQPAELEDSGVYFCASSQSGGINGYTFGSGTRLTVV.

The rearrangement joins TRBV11-3 to TRBJ1-1, with TRBD1 matching over 8 bases. This CDR3 is built from 12 residues. With V trimmed by 4 bases and J by 9 bases, 4 bases remained unmatched. CDR1 and CDR2 from the germline V gene are SGHNT and YENEEA. The CDR3 region is CASSSRTGKAFF. Written as DNA, the CDR3 is TGTGCCAGCAGCTCGAGGACAGGGAAAGCTTTCTTT.

The rearrangement links TRBV6-2 or TRBV6-3 to TRBJ2-3; D unclear. This CDR3 comprises 12 residues. The V gene lost 4 bases and the J gene lost 6 bases, with 8 bases spanning the gap. Per germline, CDR1 MNHEY and CDR2 SVGEGT. The CDR3 DNA reads as TGTGCCAGCAGTTCCGGTTGGGATACGCAGTATTTT. Translated, it gives CASSSGWDTQYF.